The 23 T cell receptor beta chains below were found in one sample sequenced in a study of OX40 agonist ivuxolimab in advanced cancers. Libraries were built with the immunoSEQ multiplex PCR assay. Drawn from immuneACCESS, this table holds only the in-frame rearrangements with V and J called that TCRdb kept. Clones are partly lost; checked studies trace under half to an unresolved V gene and leave the rest unexplained. For this sample there are 65,000 or so clones; 70% to 90% appear just once. About 4.8% of the sample belongs to the ten largest clones. The sequences come from CD4+ or CD8+ T cells sorted from blood, collected in a trial of the OX40 agonist ivuxolimab. These receptors were taken from an adult with an advanced solid tumor such as melanoma, head and neck, liver or kidney cancer.

V usage is TRBV7-9 and J usage is TRBJ2-1, with a tentative D call TRBD1 (5 bases). V lost 2 bases and J 6 bases, leaving 8 bases between the germline ends. The CDR3 extends over 13 amino acids. Germline V gene sequence: CDR1 SEHNR, CDR2 FQNEAQ (reference sequence). CDR3 in amino acids: CASSLIQGNEQFF. DNA of the CDR3: TGTGCCAGCAGCTTAATCCAGGGCAATGAGCAGTTCTTC. Filled out from reference TRBV7-9 and TRBJ2-1, the complete variable domain reads DTGVSQNPRHKITKRGQNVTFRCDPISEHNRLYWYRQTLGQGPEFLTYFQNEAQLEKSRLLSDRFSAERPKGSFSTLEIQRTEQGDSAMYLCASSLIQGNEQFFGPGTRLTVL.

J is TRBJ1-4 and V is TRBV25-1; D is unclear. CDR1 is MGHDK and CDR2 is SYGVNS in the germline V gene. The CDR3 is 11 amino acids. V dropped 6 bases and J dropped 6 bases, with 5 bases sitting between them. The CDR3 reads CASRVDEKLFF. The CDR3 nucleotides read TGTGCCAGCAGGGTAGATGAAAAACTGTTTTTT.

In its sample, this clone was seen once. CDR3 sequence reads: CASSEQPGGTSSPQHF. CDR3 coding DNA: TGTGCCAGCAGTGAACAGCCAGGGGGGACCTCCAGCCCCCAGCATTTT. The chain is built from TRBV6-1 and TRBJ1-5; TRBD1 agrees at 7 bases. The V gene's germline CDR1 is MNHNS and CDR2 SASEGT. The junction had 14 bases not matched to a gene; V was cut back by 2 bases and J by 10 bases. CDR3 length: 16 amino acids.

This chain connects TRBV28 to TRBJ2-7, with 7 bases lining up with TRBD1. J lost 0 bases, V lost 5 bases, and 13 bases had no gene match. The CDR3 totals 17 residues. Germline assignment: CDR1 MDHEN and CDR2 SYDVKM. Here the CDR3 DNA reads TGTGCCAGCAGTGGACAGGTTCTTGGCCACAGCTCCTACGAGCAGTACTTC. It is translated as CASSGQVLGHSSYEQYF. Drawing the rest from reference TRBV28 and TRBJ2-7, the complete variable domain is DVKVTQSSRYLVKRTGEKVFLECVQDMDHENMFWYRQDPGLGLRLIYFSYDVKMKEKGDIPEGYSVSREKKERFSLILESASTNQTSMYLCASSGQVLGHSSYEQYFGPGTRLTVT.

The J gene is TRBJ1-6, the V gene TRBV19; D is unclear. V was clipped by 0 bases and J by 8 bases, with 5 bases between them. There are 13 residues in the CDR3. Germline CDR1 LNHDA, CDR2 SQIVND (reference sequence). The chain's CDR3 is CASSIDPYSPLHF. The CDR3 DNA is TGTGCCAGTAGTATAGATCCGTATTCACCCCTCCACTTT.

The chain is built from TRBV6-5 and TRBJ1-2; D remains ambiguous. The CDR3 totals 13 residues. The V end lost 6 bases, the J end lost 4 bases, and 12 bases lay between the germline ends. Germline assignment: CDR1 MNHEY and CDR2 SVGAGI. The CDR3 DNA is TGTGCCAGCAGGCTGGACGAGGGCTATGGCTACACCTTC. It translates to CASRLDEGYGYTF.

This clone was observed a single time. The gene calls are TRBV4-1 and TRBJ1-5; D call uncertain. The V end lost 0 bases, the J end lost 0 bases, and 6 bases lay between the germline ends. From germline, CDR1 is MGHRA and CDR2 YSYEKL. The CDR3 has 15 amino acids. As DNA, the CDR3 is TGCGCCAGCAGCCAAGATAGCAGTAGCAATCAGCCCCAGCATTTT. Protein sequence: CASSQDSSSNQPQHF.

The J gene is TRBJ1-1, the V gene TRBV5-1; 9 bases agree with TRBD1. This CDR3 comprises 17 residues. The germline V gene encodes CDR1 SGHRS and CDR2 YFSETQ. J was trimmed by 0 bases and V by 4 bases; bases with no gene match: 10. CDR3 region: CASSISPGTGMNTEAFF. The CDR3, as DNA: TGCGCCAGCAGCATAAGTCCCGGGACAGGGATGAACACTGAAGCTTTCTTT.

The rearrangement links TRBV25-1 to TRBJ1-2; tentative D call: TRBD1 (5 bases). CDR3 length equals 13 residues. V shed 4 bases and J shed 4 bases, with 10 bases lying between them. The germline CDR1 and CDR2 sequences are MGHDK and SYGVNS. CDR3 bases: TGTGCCAGCAGTGGAGGGGCGGGCTATGGCTACACCTTC. This codes for CASSGGAGYGYTF.

The chain links TRBV18 to TRBJ1-1; possibly TRBD1 for D (5 bases). This CDR3 is 13 amino acids long. Germline assignment: CDR1 KGHSH and CDR2 LQKENI. V was shortened by 1 base and J by 8 bases, with 11 bases between the two germline ends. CDR3 in amino acids: CASSPRAGWEAFF. The CDR3, as DNA: TGTGCCAGCTCACCACGGGCAGGGTGGGAAGCTTTCTTT.

The rearrangement joins TRBV13 to TRBJ2-1, with 7 bases that match TRBD2. Germline V gives CDR1 PRHDT, CDR2 FYEKMQ (reference sequence). The CDR3 loop spans 15 amino acids. V dropped 8 bases and J dropped 8; count of bases not matched to a gene: 15. CDR3 bases: TGTGCCAGCCGCGATGGGGGGGATTCCACAGATGAGCAGTTCTTC. Translating gives CASRDGGDSTDEQFF.

This clone came up a few times. V gene TRBV19 combines with J gene TRBJ2-1, with D tentatively TRBD1 (6 bases). Between the trimmed V and J ends, which lost 4 bases and 0 bases, there was a span of 10 bases. This CDR3 has 15 residues. Per the germline V gene, CDR1 is LNHDA and CDR2 is SQIVND (reference sequence). CDR3 nucleotide sequence: TGTGCCAGTAGTAAAAGGGGGAGCTCCTACAATGAGCAGTTCTTC. It yields the protein CASSKRGSSYNEQFF. The entire variable domain, with the rest obtained from reference TRBV19 and TRBJ2-1, is as follows: DGGITQSPKYLFRKEGQNVTLSCEQNLNHDAMYWYRQDPGQGLRLIYYSQIVNDFQKGDIAEGYSVSREKKESFPLTVTSAQKNPTAFYLCASSKRGSSYNEQFFGPGTRLTVL.

The V gene is TRBV11-2, the J gene TRBJ1-2; D gene ambiguous. Germline V gene sequence: CDR1 SGHAT, CDR2 FQNNGV. The CDR3 contains 17 residues. Trimming took off 5 bases at V and 1 base at J, with 20 bases between the two ends. DNA for the CDR3: TGTGCCAGCAGCCAAGGCGGCAGAACAAAATTTAACTATGGCTACACCTTC. Translation: CASSQGGRTKFNYGYTF.

V is TRBV6-5 and J is TRBJ2-2; D uncertain. V gave up 5 bases and J gave up 5 bases, with 9 bases separating them. The germline V gene encodes CDR1 MNHEY and CDR2 SVGAGI. The CDR3 sequence is 13 residues long. The DNA for the CDR3 is TGTGCCAGCAGTCACAAAGCTACCGGGGAGCTGTTTTTT. Translated, it gives CASSHKATGELFF.

The chain couples TRBV30 to TRBJ1-2; tentative D call: TRBD1 (6 bases). Germline V gives CDR1 GTSNPN, CDR2 SVGIG (reference sequence). CDR3 length equals 15 residues. V was pared by 3 bases and J by 0 bases, with 14 bases between. As DNA, the CDR3 is TGTGCCTGGAGAAGAGTAGGGGGATCTAACTATGGCTACACCTTC. It specifies CAWRRVGGSNYGYTF. Filled out from reference TRBV30 and TRBJ1-2, the complete variable domain reads SQTIHQWPATLVQPVGSPLSLECTVEGTSNPNLYWYRQAAGRGLQLLFYSVGIGQISSEVPQNLSASRPQDRQFILSSKKLLLSDSGFYLCAWRRVGGSNYGYTFGSGTRLTVV.

The V gene is TRBV4-2, the J gene TRBJ1-2; D perhaps matches TRBD1 (5 bases). V shed 1 base and J shed 7 bases, with 19 bases lying between them. Germline V lookup: CDR1 LGHNA, CDR2 YNFKEQ. The CDR3 consists of 16 residues. CDR3 coding DNA: TGTGCCAGCAGCCAAGCCCCCAATACCCAGGGAGGTGGCTACACCTTC. Translation gives CASSQAPNTQGGGYTF.

The genes are TRBV9 and TRBJ2-7, with D possibly TRBD1 on 5 matching bases. CDR3 size: 14 residues. Trimming removed 3 bases from V and 8 bases from J, with 18 bases in between. Germline assignment: CDR1 SGDLS and CDR2 YYNGEE. The CDR3 loop reads CASSDSSQGSKQYF. The CDR3 region has the DNA TGTGCCAGCAGCGACTCATCGCAGGGTTCGAAGCAGTACTTC.

The chain recombines TRBV30 with TRBJ2-7, with D tentatively TRBD2 (6 bases). V shed 7 bases and J shed 3 bases, with 13 bases lying between them. From germline, CDR1 is GTSNPN and CDR2 SVGIG (reference sequence). There are 12 residues in the CDR3. CDR3 sequence (DNA): TGTGCCTCGGGGCGGGGTATCTACGAGCAGTACTTC. This translates into CASGRGIYEQYF.

The chain carries TRBV30 and TRBJ2-5; unclear D gene. Germline CDR1 reads GTSNPN; CDR2 reads SVGIG (reference sequence). With 4 bases removed from V and 5 bases from J, the gap between germline ends came to 11 bases. The length of the CDR3 is 12 residues. In DNA, the CDR3 is TGTGCCTGGACTGAAAATAGGGAGACCCAGTACTTC. Translating gives CAWTENRETQYF. Variable domain in full (rest from reference TRBV30 and TRBJ2-5): SQTIHQWPATLVQPVGSPLSLECTVEGTSNPNLYWYRQAAGRGLQLLFYSVGIGQISSEVPQNLSASRPQDRQFILSSKKLLLSDSGFYLCAWTENRETQYFGPGTRLLVL.

The chain links TRBV14 to TRBJ2-5; D gene unclear. Germline-derived CDR1 and CDR2 are SGHDN and FVKESK. The CDR3 runs 14 residues. Trimming removed 7 bases from V and 1 base from J, with 13 bases in between. CDR3 amino acids: CASITSQVQETQYF. The CDR3 DNA sequence: TGTGCCAGCATAACCTCCCAGGTCCAAGAGACCCAGTACTTC.

The V gene is TRBV5-6, the J gene TRBJ2-3, with 8 bases identical to TRBD1. With V trimmed by 2 bases and J by 0 bases, 2 bases remained unmatched. CDR3 size: 15 residues. Germline CDR1 SGHDT, CDR2 YYEEEE. In DNA, the CDR3 is TGTGCCAGCAGCTTAGACAGGGGAAGCACAGATACGCAGTATTTT. Translation gives CASSLDRGSTDTQYF. The full variable domain, rest sourced from reference TRBV5-6 and TRBJ2-3, is DAGVTQSPTHLIKTRGQQVTLRCSPKSGHDTVSWYQQALGQGPQFIFQYYEEEERQRGNFPDRFSGHQFPNYSSELNVNALLLGDSALYLCASSLDRGSTDTQYFGPGTRLTVL.

This chain connects TRBV10-2 to TRBJ2-1; 8 nucleotides line up with TRBD2. The ends lost 5 bases at V and 0 bases at J; junction bases unmatched: 9. The CDR3 runs to 17 residues. Per germline, CDR1 WSHSY and CDR2 SAAADI. CDR3 region: CASSRAAGELSYNEQFF. The CDR3 bases are TGCGCCAGCAGTCGGGCAGCGGGAGAGCTCTCCTACAATGAGCAGTTCTTC.

The chain links TRBV15 to TRBJ1-6; 7 bases align to TRBD1. Germline CDR1 reads LNHNV; CDR2 reads YYDKDF (reference sequence). The length of the CDR3 is 15 residues. V lost 2 bases and J lost 5; bases outside the gene matches: 3. This CDR3 is CATSRNRGNNSPLHF. The DNA for the CDR3 is TGTGCCACCAGCAGAAACAGGGGCAATAATTCACCCCTCCACTTT.